This T cell receptor (beta chain) was observed in a study of T cell responses to AZD1222 COVID-19 vaccine. The trim removed 0 bases at V and 5 bases at J, leaving 6 bases unmatched. This CDR3 comprises 16 residues. Germline values: CDR1 MNHEY, CDR2 SVGAGI. Only in-frame clones appear in the TCRdb table, and some are missing; sequencing was by immunoSEQ multiplex PCR. The profile covers 210,000 or so clones, with roughly 94% appearing a single time and about 1.5% taken by the ten largest. The rearrangement uses TRBV6-5 and TRBJ2-3, with 9 nucleotides matching TRBD2. Source: peripheral blood, taken 28 days after the second dose of the MenACWY control vaccine. The sequence derives from an adult who received the MenACWY meningococcal vaccine as a control. The CDR3 DNA reads as TGTGCCAGCAGTTACTCATCTAGCGGGGAAAGAGATACGCAGTATTTT. This encodes CASSYSSSGERDTQYF.